A single sample is the source of the 10 T cell receptor beta chains below, sequenced in a study of shared clonotypes between healthy human individuals. The repertoire was sequenced with immunoSEQ multiplex PCR; TCRdb's copy has only in-frame clones and lacks some. The sample yields over 950,000 clones, approximately 77% seen once. Material for sequencing was memory CD4+ T cells from PBMCs. Subset denoted: CD45RA-negative fraction. Receptors originate from a young man in good health. Some clones in this sample may be carry-over from other donors' samples.

The chain combines TRBV11-2 with TRBJ2-3; D might be TRBD1 (6 bases). The CDR3 covers 17 residues. Germline-derived CDR1 and CDR2 are SGHAT and FQNNGV. V was pared by 3 bases and J by 1 base, with 17 bases between. In DNA form, the CDR3 reads TGTGCCAGCAGCTTGGCCGGATCGACAGGACGCACAGATACGCAGTATTTT. As protein: CASSLAGSTGRTDTQYF.

This chain links TRBV10-3 with TRBJ1-1; D call uncertain. Germline CDR1 and CDR2: ENHRY and SYGVKD. Trimming shortened V by 1 base and J by 5 bases, and 11 bases separated the two germline ends. The CDR3 loop spans 14 amino acids. CDR3 region: CAISELQRTTEAFF. In DNA, the CDR3 is TGTGCCATCAGTGAGTTGCAGAGAACTACTGAAGCTTTCTTT.

Regarding this clone: This sample also contains other DNA sequences that code for the same CDR3. The genes are TRBV2 and TRBJ2-5; unclear D gene. The V gene's germline CDR1 is SNHLY and CDR2 FYNNEI. This CDR3 contains 11 residues. V lost 7 bases, J lost 5 bases, and 8 bases lay in between. The CDR3 loop is CASTREETQYF. CDR3 nucleotides: TGTGCCAGCACCCGAGAGGAGACCCAGTACTTC.

The chain recombines TRBV6-4 with TRBJ2-7; D possibly corresponds to TRBD2 (6 bases). CDR1 and CDR2 from the germline V gene are MRHNA and SNTAGT. There are 15 residues in the CDR3. Trimming cost V 5 bases and J 0 bases, with 14 bases left between them. CDR3 region: CASSLVAGSSYEQYF. DNA of the CDR3: TGTGCCAGCAGTTTGGTGGCGGGATCCTCCTACGAGCAGTACTTC.

The chain couples TRBV18 to TRBJ2-7; a weak D match, TRBD2 (5 bases). From germline, CDR1 is KGHSH and CDR2 LQKENI. This CDR3 comprises 15 residues. The V end lost 3 bases, the J end lost 6 bases, and 18 bases lay between the germline ends. CDR3 sequence (DNA): TGTGCCAGCTCACCTAATCCACCGCGAAGCGGCGAGCAGTACTTC. This codes for CASSPNPPRSGEQYF.

CDR3 sequence (DNA): TGTGCCAGCTCACCACCGGCGCAGGGCTCTGGGGCCAACGTCCTGACTTTC. Translating gives CASSPPAQGSGANVLTF. The J gene is TRBJ2-6, the V gene TRBV18; D possibly corresponds to TRBD1 (5 bases). This CDR3 contains 17 residues. With 0 bases removed from V and 0 bases from J, the gap between germline ends came to 9 bases. The germline V gene encodes CDR1 KGHSH and CDR2 LQKENI.

The J gene is TRBJ2-3, the V gene TRBV7-8; tentative D call: TRBD2 (6 bases). CDR3 size: 13 residues. V was pared by 6 bases and J by 2 bases, with 9 bases between. Germline values: CDR1 SGHVS, CDR2 FQNEAQ. CDR3 nucleotide sequence: TGTGCCAGCAGTGCTAGCGTCACAGATACGCAGTATTTT. Its translation: CASSASVTDTQYF.

The chain carries TRBV27 and TRBJ1-1; perhaps TRBD1 as D (5 bases). The CDR3 has 15 residues. The V end lost 3 bases, the J end lost 3 bases, and 14 bases lay between the germline ends. Germline V gene lookup returns CDR1 MNHEY and CDR2 SMNVEV (reference sequence). The CDR3 DNA reads as TGTGCCAGCAGTTTTCAGGGCTGGATGGACACTGAAGCTTTCTTT. Its protein is CASSFQGWMDTEAFF.

The rearrangement links TRBV5-1 to TRBJ2-3, with D possibly matching TRBD1 (6 bases). The germline gives CDR1 SGHRS, CDR2 YFSETQ. This CDR3 contains 14 residues. V was cut by 3 bases and J by 6 bases, with 14 bases left in between. The CDR3 DNA reads TGCGCCAGCAGCTCGGACAGTTTAAGCGATACGCAGTATTTT. Translation gives CASSSDSLSDTQYF.

This chain connects TRBV18 to TRBJ2-6; 10 positions match TRBD1. CDR3 size: 19 residues. With 4 bases clipped from V and 2 bases from J, the junction kept 11 bases outside the gene matches. Per the germline V gene, CDR1 is KGHSH and CDR2 is LQKENI. DNA for the CDR3: TGTGCCAGCTCACTCCGGACCGGGACAGGGGTAACTGGGGCCAACGTCCTGACTTTC. Translation gives CASSLRTGTGVTGANVLTF.